The rows below give T cell receptor beta chains drawn from one sample of a study of persistence of HIV-infected CD4 T cells. Measured with immunoSEQ multiplex PCR; TCRdb has only the in-frame clones, and not every one. This table has roughly 60,000 clones, about 81% appearing once. No cognate antigen is known for these TCRs. Sequencing was performed on CD4+ T cells sorted from PBMCs after roughly 17-hour stimulation, taken from a patient who received antiretroviral therapy. The receptors were sampled from an adult man with HIV who was CMV-seropositive. Each CDR3 is given with its conserved first and last residue. The D gene is left open where the match is weak. Expanded clones get a size class; other rows say once, few or many, or leave the size out.

v_call: TRBV3-1/TRBV3-2; j_call: TRBJ2-3; clone_size: NA; d_call: NA; cdr3_aa: CASSPQATRTDTQYF; cdr3_nt: TGTGCCAGCAGCCCGCAGGCCACCCGCACAGATACGCAGTATTTT
v_call: TRBV5-1; j_call: TRBJ2-1; clone_size: NA; d_call: TRBD1; cdr3_aa: CASLPGQGITRGYNEQFF; cdr3_nt: TGCGCCAGCTTACCGGGACAGGGGATTACTAGGGGCTACAATGAGCAGTTCTTC
v_call: TRBV5-4; j_call: TRBJ1-1; clone_size: NA; d_call: NA; cdr3_aa: CASSLFQGSTEAFF; cdr3_nt: TGTGCCAGCAGCTTGTTTCAGGGTAGCACTGAAGCTTTCTTT
v_call: TRBV15; j_call: TRBJ1-2; clone_size: NA; d_call: TRBD1; cdr3_aa: CATSRARTGNYGYTF; cdr3_nt: TGTGCCACCAGCAGAGCCAGGACAGGGAACTATGGCTACACCTTC
v_call: TRBV7-9; j_call: TRBJ1-2; clone_size: NA; d_call: NA; cdr3_aa: CASSLGGNYGYTF; cdr3_nt: TGTGCCAGCAGCTTGGGGGGGAACTATGGCTACACCTTC
v_call: TRBV6-5; j_call: TRBJ2-7; clone_size: NA; d_call: NA; cdr3_aa: CASSYSSRAVYEQYF; cdr3_nt: TGTGCCAGCAGTTACTCGTCTAGGGCCGTCTACGAGCAGTACTTC
v_call: TRBV7-9; j_call: TRBJ1-1; clone_size: NA; d_call: NA; cdr3_aa: CASSLLQGSEAFF; cdr3_nt: TGTGCCAGCAGCTTACTACAGGGATCTGAAGCTTTCTTT
v_call: TRBV18; j_call: TRBJ1-1; clone_size: NA; d_call: NA; cdr3_aa: CASSRGPANTEAFF; cdr3_nt: TGTGCCAGCTCCAGAGGACCGGCGAACACTGAAGCTTTCTTT
v_call: TRBV5-1; j_call: TRBJ2-1; clone_size: NA; d_call: NA; cdr3_aa: CASSLADRPYNEQFF; cdr3_nt: TGCGCCAGCAGCTTGGCCGACAGACCCTACAATGAGCAGTTCTTC
v_call: TRBV5-6; j_call: TRBJ2-5; clone_size: few; d_call: NA; cdr3_aa: CASSRGTAAETQYF; cdr3_nt: TGTGCCAGCAGCCGAGGGACCGCCGCAGAGACCCAGTACTTC
v_call: TRBV5-1; j_call: TRBJ1-2; clone_size: NA; d_call: NA; cdr3_aa: CASSLEGQSYTF; cdr3_nt: TGCGCCAGCAGCTTGGAGGGGCAGAGCTACACCTTC
v_call: TRBV19; j_call: TRBJ1-1; clone_size: NA; d_call: NA; cdr3_aa: CASSASYQGDNTEAFF; cdr3_nt: TGTGCCAGTAGCGCCTCTTATCAGGGTGATAACACTGAAGCTTTCTTT
v_call: TRBV28; j_call: TRBJ1-5; clone_size: NA; d_call: NA; cdr3_aa: CASSLGGQTNQPQHF; cdr3_nt: TGTGCCAGCAGTTTAGGAGGTCAGACCAATCAGCCCCAGCATTTT
v_call: TRBV5-1; j_call: TRBJ2-7; clone_size: NA; d_call: TRBD1; cdr3_aa: CASAGTAAYEQYF; cdr3_nt: TGCGCCAGCGCCGGGACAGCGGCCTACGAGCAGTACTTC
v_call: TRBV7-2; j_call: TRBJ1-2; clone_size: NA; d_call: NA; cdr3_aa: CASSLGPTKNYGYTF; cdr3_nt: TGTGCCAGCAGCTTAGGGCCAACTAAGAACTATGGCTACACCTTC
v_call: TRBV15; j_call: TRBJ1-2; clone_size: NA; d_call: NA; cdr3_aa: CATSRDREHLPGYTF; cdr3_nt: TGTGCCACCAGCAGAGATCGCGAGCATCTTCCTGGCTACACCTTC
v_call: TRBV4-2; j_call: TRBJ1-6; clone_size: NA; d_call: TRBD1; cdr3_aa: CASSQGGDRLNPLHF; cdr3_nt: TGTGCCAGCAGCCAAGGGGGGGACAGACTTAACCCCCTCCACTTT
v_call: TRBV6-1; j_call: TRBJ1-2; clone_size: many; d_call: NA; cdr3_aa: CASSETGRSGYTF; cdr3_nt: TGTGCCAGCAGTGAAACAGGGAGGAGTGGCTACACCTTC
v_call: TRBV7-3; j_call: TRBJ1-6; clone_size: few; d_call: NA; cdr3_aa: CASSLTPGDNSPLHF; cdr3_nt: TGTGCCAGCAGCTTAACGCCAGGGGATAATTCACCCCTCCACTTT
v_call: TRBV13; j_call: TRBJ1-1; clone_size: NA; d_call: TRBD1; cdr3_aa: CASSRLGQGSTEAFF; cdr3_nt: TGTGCCAGCAGCCGCCTGGGACAGGGTTCCACTGAAGCTTTCTTT
v_call: TRBV6-5; j_call: TRBJ1-6; clone_size: NA; d_call: NA; cdr3_aa: CAVWGRKSPLHF; cdr3_nt: TGTGCCGTATGGGGGAGGAAATCACCCCTCCACTTT
v_call: TRBV5-1; j_call: TRBJ2-7; clone_size: NA; d_call: NA; cdr3_aa: CASSPAPGEQYF; cdr3_nt: TGCGCCAGCAGCCCCGCCCCCGGCGAGCAGTACTTC
v_call: TRBV14; j_call: TRBJ2-3; clone_size: few; d_call: NA; cdr3_aa: CASSQVAFTSTDTQYF; cdr3_nt: TGTGCCAGCAGCCAAGTAGCGTTCACTAGCACAGATACGCAGTATTTT
v_call: TRBV2; j_call: TRBJ1-1; clone_size: NA; d_call: NA; cdr3_aa: CASSLDRNTEAFF; cdr3_nt: TGTGCCAGCAGTCTGGACAGGAACACTGAAGCTTTCTTT
v_call: TRBV28; j_call: TRBJ1-4; clone_size: NA; d_call: TRBD1; cdr3_aa: CASSLDLRGLEKLFF; cdr3_nt: TGTGCCAGCAGTTTAGACCTCAGGGGGCTAGAAAAACTGTTTTTT
v_call: TRBV7-9; j_call: TRBJ1-2; clone_size: NA; d_call: NA; cdr3_aa: CASSLAPDGYTF; cdr3_nt: TGTGCCAGCAGCTTAGCGCCGGATGGCTACACCTTC